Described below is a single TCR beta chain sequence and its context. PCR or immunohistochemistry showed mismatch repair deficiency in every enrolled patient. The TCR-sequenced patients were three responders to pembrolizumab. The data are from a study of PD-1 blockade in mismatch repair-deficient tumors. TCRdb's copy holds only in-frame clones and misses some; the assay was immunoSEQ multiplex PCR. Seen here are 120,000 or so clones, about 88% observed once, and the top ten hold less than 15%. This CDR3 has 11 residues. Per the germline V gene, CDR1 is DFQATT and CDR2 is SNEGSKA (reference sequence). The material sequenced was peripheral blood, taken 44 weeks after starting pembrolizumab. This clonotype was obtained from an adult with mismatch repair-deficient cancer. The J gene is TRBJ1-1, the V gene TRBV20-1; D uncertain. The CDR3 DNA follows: TGCGCCCCATCGAGGAACACTGAAGCTTTCTTT. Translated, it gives CAPSRNTEAFF.